The rows below give T cell receptor beta chains drawn from one sample of a study of vaccination effects on CD4 cells after COVID-19. Libraries were prepared by immunoSEQ multiplex PCR; TCRdb keeps only in-frame clonotypes and omits some of them. In the table there are some 23,000 clones, roughly 76% of which are singletons. For these TCRs, the target antigens are not known. Sequencing was performed on CD4+ T cells from PBMCs cultured with HCoV-229E spike peptides, taken after COVID-19 vaccination. The receptors come from a human donor who received a COVID-19 vaccine. The CDR3 runs from the conserved cysteine through the conserved F or W. D genes are given only for firm matches. Rows may omit the clone size; those that give it use once, few, many or a size class.

>NA|NA|TRBJ1-2|TRBV19
TGTGCCAGTAGTTTTGGACAGAGACCTAACTATGGCTACACCTTC
CASSFGQRPNYGYTF
>NA|NA|TRBJ1-2|TRBV5-5
TGTGCCAGCAGCTTGCAGCACTATGGCTACACCTTC
CASSLQHYGYTF
>NA|NA|TRBJ1-2|TRBV30
TGTGCCTGGAGTCCCGGATGGGAAAACTATGGCTACACCTTC
CAWSPGWENYGYTF
>NA|NA|TRBJ2-1|TRBV29-1
TGCAGCGCCTTCACTCGGGGGGGACAGATGATGTACGAGCAGTTCTTC
CSAFTRGGQMMYEQFF
>NA|NA|TRBJ2-6|TRBV6-4
TGTGCCAGCAGTGACAGGAGCTCTGGGGCCAACGTCCTGACTTTC
CASSDRSSGANVLTF
>NA|NA|TRBJ1-2|TRBV7-9
TGTGCCAGCAGCTTTTCCGGGACATACTACAACTATGGCTACACCTTC
CASSFSGTYYNYGYTF
>NA|few|TRBJ2-1|TRBV3-1/TRBV3-2
TGTGCCAGCAGCCAGGCACGATCTAGACCATTTGACGATGAGCAGTTCTTC
CASSQARSRPFDDEQFF
>NA|few|TRBJ1-4|TRBV10-1
TGCGCCAGCAGTGGGACCCCGAATGAAAAACTGTTTTTT
CASSGTPNEKLFF
>NA|NA|TRBJ1-2|TRBV6-1
TGTGCCAGCAGTGAAAGCGGGGGCAGGGGTGGCTATGGCTACACCTTC
CASSESGGRGGYGYTF
>NA|NA|TRBJ1-5|TRBV6-2/TRBV6-3
TGTGCCAGCAGTACCGGACAGCCCCAGCATTTT
CASSTGQPQHF
>NA|NA|TRBJ2-2|TRBV5-1
TGCGCCAGCAGCTTCCGACAGGCGAACACCGGGGAGCTGTTTTTT
CASSFRQANTGELFF
>NA|NA|TRBJ2-7|TRBV13
TGTGCCAGCAGCTTAAGGGGAGGGGGCATGTCGGTCGAGCAGTACTTC
CASSLRGGGMSVEQYF
>NA|NA|TRBJ2-7|TRBV19
TGTGCCAGTAGTACCAGCGCCTACGAGCAGTACTTC
CASSTSAYEQYF
>NA|NA|TRBJ2-5|TRBV12-3/TRBV12-4
TGTGCCAGCAGTTTAGTGACCCAGACCCAGTACTTC
CASSLVTQTQYF
>NA|once|TRBJ1-4|TRBV5-5
TGTGCCAGCAGCTTGGCAACTGCGGACATTAATGAAAAACTGTTTTTT
CASSLATADINEKLFF
>TRBD2|NA|TRBJ2-7|TRBV10-3
TGTGCCATCAGGGGGACTAGCGGGGGTGAGCAGTACTTC
CAIRGTSGGEQYF
>TRBD2|NA|TRBJ2-3|TRBV19
TGTGCCAGTAGTACCGGGACTAGCGGGACTCTGAGTACGCAGTATTTT
CASSTGTSGTLSTQYF
>NA|NA|TRBJ2-3|TRBV29-1
TGCAGCGTTGAAGACGGGACTAGCACAGATACGCAGTATTTT
CSVEDGTSTDTQYF
>TRBD1|NA|TRBJ1-1|TRBV2
TGTGCCAGCTCTCAGGGGGAGAACACTGAAGCTTTCTTT
CASSQGENTEAFF
>NA|NA|TRBJ2-7|TRBV2
TGTGCCAGCAGGACTTCACTAGGAACTTACGAGCAGTACTTC
CASRTSLGTYEQYF
>NA|NA|TRBJ1-1|TRBV6-4
TGTGCCAGCAGTGCTGAGACAGGGAACACTGAAGCTTTCTTT
CASSAETGNTEAFF
>TRBD2|NA|TRBJ2-3|TRBV29-1
TGCAGCGTTGATAGCGGGGCGGCCACAGATACGCAGTATTTT
CSVDSGAATDTQYF
>NA|NA|TRBJ2-5|TRBV6-1
TGTGCCAGCAGTGAAGCTGGGGAGACCCAGTACTTC
CASSEAGETQYF
>NA|NA|TRBJ2-3|TRBV7-9
TGTGCCAGCAGCTTAGGTATATCCACAGATACGCAGTATTTT
CASSLGISTDTQYF
>NA|NA|TRBJ1-1|TRBV12-2
TGTGCAAGTCGCTTAGCCCCTGTTGGGTTCCTTGGGGGGACTGAAGCTTTCTTT
CASRLAPVGFLGGTEAFF
>NA|NA|TRBJ1-2|TRBV12-2
TGTGCAAGTCCGGGTTGCGGGTTTGGCTACACCTTC
CASPGCGFGYTF
>NA|NA|TRBJ1-1|TRBV5-1
TGCGCCAGCAGCTTGGGGTTTTTGGGCACTGAAGCTTTCTTT
CASSLGFLGTEAFF
>TRBD2|NA|TRBJ2-3|TRBV10-3
TGTGCCATCAGTGACAGCGGGGGTGAAGATACGCAGTATTTT
CAISDSGGEDTQYF
>TRBD2|NA|TRBJ2-7|TRBV5-1
TGCGCCAGCAGCTCCAGCGGGGTGGACTACGAGCAGTACTTC
CASSSSGVDYEQYF
>NA|NA|TRBJ2-7|TRBV27
TGTGCCAGCAGTTTCGGGGACCGAAACGAGCAGTACTTC
CASSFGDRNEQYF
>NA|NA|TRBJ1-2|TRBV29-1
TGCAGCGTTGAAAGGCAGGGCTACACCTTC
CSVERQGYTF
>TRBD1|NA|TRBJ1-1|TRBV5-1
TGCGCCAGCACAAGACAGGGGGCGGGCGAAATGAACACTGAAGCTTTCTTT
CASTRQGAGEMNTEAFF
>NA|NA|TRBJ1-1|TRBV27
TGTGCCAGCAGTCGCGGTATACTGAACACTGAAGCTTTCTTT
CASSRGILNTEAFF